Each of the 28 T cell receptor beta chains below was sequenced from the same sample in a study of vaccination effects on CD4 cells after COVID-19. Antigen-specific CD4+ T cells expanded by the ViraFEST assay with viral peptide pools were then sequenced. Subsequent to a culture period of around eleven days, CD4+ T cells were isolated. BNT162b2 vaccine or mRNA-1273 vaccine was given to participants in two doses. Sequencing used immunoSEQ multiplex PCR; TCRdb keeps in-frame clones, though not all of them. The repertoire has over 50,000 clones, 73% of them found once; the top ten carry roughly 1.2%. No cognate antigen is known for these TCRs. The source was CD4+ T cells from PBMCs cultured with HCoV-229E spike peptides, collected after COVID-19 vaccination. The receptor set was obtained from a human donor who received a COVID-19 vaccine.

V and J are TRBV15 and TRBJ2-2; perhaps TRBD1 as D (6 bases). Trimming removed 4 bases at V and 1 base at J, with 10 bases between. Germline CDR1 reads LNHNV; CDR2 reads YYDKDF (reference sequence). There are 15 residues in the CDR3. The CDR3 coding sequence is TGTGCCACCAGCATCCTCAGGGGGAACACCGGGGAGCTGTTTTTT. Residues: CATSILRGNTGELFF. Looking up the rest from reference TRBV15 and TRBJ2-2 gives the full variable domain: DAMVIQNPRYQVTQFGKPVTLSCSQTLNHNVMYWYQQKSSQAPKLLFHYYDKDFNNEADTPDNFQSRRPNTSFCFLDIRSPGLGDTAMYLCATSILRGNTGELFFGEGSRLTVL.

This clone was counted between two and nine times. The J gene is TRBJ2-7, the V gene TRBV9; 7 positions agree with TRBD2. From germline, CDR1 is SGDLS and CDR2 YYNGEE. The CDR3 totals 12 residues. With V trimmed by 9 bases and J by 5 bases, 8 bases remained unmatched. CDR3 sequence: CAKGEGSNEQYV. Here the CDR3 DNA reads TGTGCCAAAGGGGAGGGGTCGAACGAGCAGTACGTC.

The sample holds a few counts of this clone. This chain uses TRBV19 with TRBJ2-3; possibly TRBD1 or TRBD2 for D (5 bases each). Germline V gene sequence: CDR1 LNHDA, CDR2 SQIVND (reference sequence). The CDR3 totals 17 residues. Trimming took off 3 bases at V and 8 bases at J, with 24 bases between the two ends. CDR3 residues: CASSILRGMGEFSTQYF. In nucleotides, the CDR3 is TGTGCCAGTAGTATCTTGAGGGGCATGGGAGAGTTTTCTACGCAGTATTTT.

The chain employs TRBV18 and TRBJ1-1; perhaps TRBD1 as D (6 bases). From germline, CDR1 is KGHSH and CDR2 LQKENI. V was trimmed by 4 bases and J by 5 bases, leaving 17 bases between them. The CDR3 is made up of 15 amino acids. The CDR3 here is CASSRTEIRGTEAFF. The DNA of the CDR3 is TGTGCCAGCTCACGGACGGAGATCAGGGGAACTGAAGCTTTCTTT.

The genes are TRBV11-1 and TRBJ2-3, with D perhaps TRBD1 (7 bases). The CDR3 consists of 16 residues. The V gene's germline CDR1 is SGHAT and CDR2 FQDESV (reference sequence). Deletions cut 5 bases from V and 1 base from J, with 16 bases between. For the CDR3, the DNA is TGTGCCAGCAGCCCGCAGGGGGAGGTCCGCACAGATACGCAGTATTTT. Translated: CASSPQGEVRTDTQYF.

V usage is TRBV18 and J usage is TRBJ1-1, with 7 nucleotides matching TRBD1. The CDR3 is 14 residues long. Germline CDR1 KGHSH, CDR2 LQKENI. V was pared by 4 bases and J by 8 bases, with 10 bases of the junction left unmatched. The CDR3 nucleotides are TGTGCCAGCTCACGGGACAGCTTGCGAACCGAAGCTTTCTTT. Translating it yields CASSRDSLRTEAFF.

The V and J genes are TRBV9 and TRBJ2-5; 9 positions agree with TRBD1. Trimming at V came to 4 bases and at J to 0 bases, leaving 10 bases not matched to a gene. Germline values: CDR1 SGDLS, CDR2 YYNGEE. The CDR3 extends over 17 amino acids. Written as DNA, the CDR3 is TGTGCCAGCAGCCCCGGGGTCGGGACAGGGAACCAAGAGACCCAGTACTTC. Translation gives CASSPGVGTGNQETQYF.

This clone was detected a few times. V is TRBV28 and J is TRBJ1-1, with 7 bases identical to TRBD1. Germline CDR1 reads MDHEN; CDR2 reads SYDVKM. This CDR3 is 12 amino acids long. V shed 6 bases, J shed 4 bases, and the junction held 2 bases outside the gene matches. CDR3 nucleotide sequence: TGTGCCAGCAGCGACAGGGCCACTGAAGCTTTCTTT. Its translation: CASSDRATEAFF.

This clone has just a few counts. The chain couples TRBV5-1 to TRBJ1-5; D unclear. Germline loops: CDR1 SGHRS, CDR2 YFSETQ. This CDR3 has 15 residues. V shed 1 base and J shed 5 bases, with 13 bases lying between them. The CDR3 reads CASSLNGHLDQPQHF. In nucleotides, the CDR3 is TGCGCCAGCAGCTTGAATGGTCACTTGGATCAGCCCCAGCATTTT.

V gene TRBV5-4 combines with J gene TRBJ2-3; TRBD1 is a possible D gene (6 bases). The CDR3 runs 15 residues. Germline CDR1 SGHNT, CDR2 YYREEE (reference sequence). V lost 4 bases and J 3 bases, leaving 15 bases between the germline ends. Written as DNA, the CDR3 is TGTGCCAGCAGCCCACCCGGACAGCGGACAGATACGCAGTATTTT. This encodes CASSPPGQRTDTQYF. The whole variable domain, filled in from reference TRBV5-4 and TRBJ2-3, reads ETGVTQSPTHLIKTRGQQVTLRCSSQSGHNTVSWYQQALGQGPQFIFQYYREEENGRGNFPPRFSGLQFPNYSSELNVNALELDDSALYLCASSPPGQRTDTQYFGPGTRLTVL.

Here the CDR3 reads CASSRGQGNSPLHF. CDR3 coding DNA: TGTGCCAGCTCACGCGGACAGGGGAATTCACCCCTCCACTTT. The V and J genes are TRBV18 and TRBJ1-6; 9 bases fit TRBD1. CDR3 length: 14 amino acids. Trimming cost V 4 bases and J 7 bases; bases outside gene matches: 2. Germline V lookup: CDR1 KGHSH, CDR2 LQKENI.

The chain joins TRBV6-5 to TRBJ1-1; D is unclear. The CDR3 has 13 residues. V was cut by 7 bases and J by 2 bases, with 11 bases left in between. Germline CDR1 reads MNHEY; CDR2 reads SVGAGI. The CDR3 protein is CASIERGNTEAFF. The CDR3 nucleotides are TGTGCCAGCATCGAACGGGGAAACACTGAAGCTTTCTTT.

V gene TRBV3-1 (or the pseudogene TRBV3-2) combines with J gene TRBJ2-1; a weak D match, TRBD2 (5 bases). Germline CDR1 is LGHDT and CDR2 is YNNKEL (reference sequence). The V and J ends lost 1 base and 1 base respectively, with 17 bases between them. The CDR3 has 18 amino acids. The CDR3 bases are TGTGCCAGCAGCCAAGTTAGTATGGCTAGCAGATCCTACAATGAGCAGTTCTTC. Encoded protein: CASSQVSMASRSYNEQFF.

V is TRBV19 and J is TRBJ1-3, with TRBD1 as a possible D gene (5 bases). Germline V gene lookup returns CDR1 LNHDA and CDR2 SQIVND (reference sequence). V was trimmed by 6 bases and J by 4 bases, leaving 13 bases between them. CDR3 size: 14 residues. The DNA for the CDR3 is TGTGCCAGTAGGTCTGGGGCTTACGGAAACACCATATATTTT. Amino acids: CASRSGAYGNTIYF.

The CDR3 loop is CASTGTQAFF. The DNA for the CDR3 is TGTGCCAGTACCGGGACGCAAGCTTTCTTT. J is TRBJ1-1 and V is TRBV19; a weak D match, TRBD1 (5 bases). The CDR3 totals 10 residues. Per germline, CDR1 LNHDA and CDR2 SQIVND (reference sequence). Trimming removed 7 bases at V and 9 bases at J, with 9 bases between.

The chain combines TRBV6-5 with TRBJ1-5; D gene ambiguous. The V gene lost 4 bases and the J gene lost 2 bases, with 12 bases spanning the gap. Germline CDR1 and CDR2: MNHEY and SVGAGI. The CDR3 totals 15 residues. The DNA for the CDR3 is TGTGCCAGCAGTTCCATAAGGGAGGGCAATCAGCCCCAGCATTTT. It encodes CASSSIREGNQPQHF.

The gene calls are TRBV7-2 and TRBJ2-5; 8 nucleotides align to TRBD2. The CDR3 loop spans 17 amino acids. Trimming took 1 base from V and 5 from J; bases not matched to a gene: 12. The germline V gene encodes CDR1 SGHTA and CDR2 FQGNSA. CDR3: CASSLEAPLASGETQYF. The CDR3 nucleotides are TGTGCCAGCAGCTTAGAGGCTCCCTTGGCTAGCGGGGAGACCCAGTACTTC.

This clone has only one observation. This chain connects TRBV9 to TRBJ1-1, with 9 positions matching TRBD1. The CDR3 totals 15 residues. The V gene end was trimmed by 4 bases and the J gene end by 3 bases; junction bases not matched to a gene: 7. From germline, CDR1 is SGDLS and CDR2 YYNGEE. The CDR3 loop reads CASSPHDRGDTEAFF. The CDR3 coding sequence is TGTGCCAGCAGCCCTCACGACAGGGGGGACACTGAAGCTTTCTTT.

The chain employs TRBV2 and TRBJ1-1; D may be TRBD1 (5 bases). The germline gives CDR1 SNHLY, CDR2 FYNNEI. This CDR3 contains 14 residues. Trimming stripped 4 bases from V and 0 bases from J, with 9 bases between. The CDR3 protein is CASSARQMNTEAFF. The CDR3 DNA reads TGTGCCAGCAGTGCCCGACAGATGAACACTGAAGCTTTCTTT.

This clone was seen a few times. The V call is TRBV2, the J call TRBJ1-2; a possible D gene is TRBD1 (5 bases). Looked up from germline, CDR1 is SNHLY and CDR2 is FYNNEI. The CDR3 is 13 amino acids. V gave up 4 bases and J gave up 2 bases, with 8 bases separating them. The CDR3 loop is CASSGQINYGYTF. DNA for the CDR3: TGTGCCAGCAGTGGACAGATAAACTATGGCTACACCTTC. The whole variable domain, remainder taken from reference TRBV2 and TRBJ1-2, is EPEVTQTPSHQVTQMGQEVILRCVPISNHLYFYWYRQILGQKVEFLVSFYNNEISEKSEIFDDQFSVERPDGSNFTLKIRSTKLEDSAMYFCASSGQINYGYTFGSGTRLTVV.

The CDR3 loop is CASSPTADHSYNEQFF. The CDR3, as DNA: TGTGCCAGCAGCCCGACAGCTGACCACTCCTACAATGAGCAGTTCTTC. The rearrangement uses TRBV21-1 and TRBJ2-1; the table's D call, TRBD1, was not checked against the DNA. TRBV21-1 is a recognized pseudogene. The CDR3 length is 16 residues.

Concerning this clone: At one of its ends the junction is not consistent with the germline gene, which may arise from a read error. This chain uses TRBV3-1 (or the pseudogene TRBV3-2) with TRBJ1-1; TRBD1 agrees at 10 bases. Germline V gene data show CDR1 as LGHDT and CDR2 as YNNKEL (reference sequence). The CDR3 spans 14 residues. CDR3 nucleotides: TGTGCCAGCAGACAAGTCCCGGGACAGGGGTTTGCTTTCTTT. This translates into CASRQVPGQGFAFF.

The V call is TRBV6-5, the J call TRBJ2-2; perhaps TRBD1 as D (6 bases). V was shortened by 0 bases and J by 6 bases, with 14 bases between the two germline ends. Germline V gene sequence: CDR1 MNHEY, CDR2 SVGAGI. The CDR3 spans 16 residues. As DNA, the CDR3 is TGTGCCAGCAGTTACTCGCGCGACAGGTCTTCCGGGGAGCTGTTTTTT. Its protein product is CASSYSRDRSSGELFF.

The chain links TRBV5-1 to TRBJ1-4; TRBD1 aligns across 10 bases. The CDR3 is 14 amino acids. Germline CDR1 and CDR2: SGHRS and YFSETQ. The V and J ends lost 4 bases and 8 bases, in that order; junction bases with no gene match: 5. The CDR3 here is CASSPGTGDEKLFF. In nucleotides, the CDR3 is TGCGCCAGCAGCCCCGGGACAGGGGACGAAAAACTGTTTTTT.

The chain is built from TRBV29-1 and TRBJ2-5; the D gene could be TRBD1 or TRBD2 (5 bases each). CDR1 SQVTM and CDR2 ANQGSEA come from the germline V gene. The CDR3 extends over 14 amino acids. V was cut by 8 bases and J by 0 bases, with 16 bases left in between. DNA of the CDR3: TGCAGCATTGGGGGTGCCCCCGACCAAGAGACCCAGTACTTC. Its protein is CSIGGAPDQETQYF.

This CDR3 is CASSPRPGGPSSYNSPLHF. The CDR3 nucleotides are TGTGCCAGCTCACCACGTCCCGGCGGTCCGAGCTCCTATAATTCACCCCTCCACTTT. The chain employs TRBV18 and TRBJ1-6; D is ambiguous. Germline assignment: CDR1 KGHSH and CDR2 LQKENI. CDR3 length: 19 amino acids. Trimming cost V 1 base and J 0 bases, with 16 bases left between them.

This CDR3 is CATDPGLGTGELFF. In DNA, the CDR3 is TGTGCCACCGACCCGGGTTTAGGCACCGGGGAGCTGTTTTTT. This sequence joins TRBV24-1 and TRBJ2-2; unclear D gene. V lost 9 bases, J lost 4 bases, and 14 bases lay in between. Per germline, CDR1 KGHDR and CDR2 SFDVKD. CDR3 size: 14 residues.

CDR3 in amino acids: CSARDYNEQFF. The CDR3 nucleotides read TGCAGTGCAAGGGATTACAATGAGCAGTTCTTC. The chain combines TRBV20-1 with TRBJ2-1; D uncertain. The CDR3 is 11 residues long. Germline assignment: CDR1 DFQATT and CDR2 SNEGSKA (reference sequence). V dropped 6 bases and J dropped 4 bases, with 7 bases sitting between them.